Listed below are T cell receptor beta chains from one sample, sequenced in a study of blood T cell repertoires in COVID-19. Assay used: immunoSEQ multiplex PCR; TCRdb lists only in-frame clones, some missing. The table includes 400,000 to 550,000 clones, roughly nine tenths detected once. The sample comprised PBMCs or T cells enriched from blood (not recorded which). These receptor sequences come from a woman aged 18-29 years with acute COVID-19. The CDR3 runs from the conserved cysteine through the conserved F or W. The order of the fields is J gene, D gene, CDR3 length, clone size, V gene, CDR3 DNA, CDR3 protein. D genes are given only for firm matches. Size tells how often a clone was seen (once, few, many) or the class of an expanded clone, and some rows leave it out.

TRBJ2-7,TRBD2,16,-,TRBV30,TGTGCCTGGAGTGTACGGGCGGGAGGGCCGAGCTACGAGCAGTACTTC,CAWSVRAGGPSYEQYF
TRBJ1-1,-,12,-,TRBV29-1,TGCAGCGTGGACTTGAGGAACACTGAAGCTTTCTTT,CSVDLRNTEAFF
TRBJ1-5,-,14,-,TRBV28,TGTGCCAGCAGTTTAGCGGGAGGCAATCAGCCCCAGCATTTT,CASSLAGGNQPQHF
TRBJ2-5,-,14,-,TRBV5-1,TGCGCCAGCAGCTTGGGGCAGGGGATAGAGACCCAGTACTTC,CASSLGQGIETQYF
TRBJ2-2,TRBD2,16,-,TRBV10-2,TGCGCCAGCAGTGGCCTAGCGGGAGGGGACACCGGGGAGCTGTTTTTT,CASSGLAGGDTGELFF
TRBJ2-1,-,14,many,TRBV5-1,TGCGCCAGCAGCTTGACAGGGATTTACAATGAGCAGTTCTTC,CASSLTGIYNEQFF
TRBJ2-3,TRBD2,21,-,TRBV7-8,TGTGCCAGCAGCCTGGGTTTCGGTAAAACCGGGACTAGCAGCTACACAGATACGCAGTATTTT,CASSLGFGKTGTSSYTDTQYF
TRBJ1-2,-,13,-,TRBV29-1,TGCAGCGTCCAGGGAGGTTTCGACTATGGCTACACCTTC,CSVQGGFDYGYTF
TRBJ1-1,-,15,-,TRBV11-2,TGTGCCAGCAGCAAGACAGTTAGGGTGAACACTGAAGCTTTCTTT,CASSKTVRVNTEAFF
TRBJ1-4,-,17,-,TRBV4-1,TGCGCCAGCAGCCAAGAGGGTCTGACCGGGTCATGGAAAAAACTGTTTTTT,CASSQEGLTGSWKKLFF
TRBJ2-2,-,14,-,TRBV5-1,TGCGCCAGCAGCCAAGGACTCGTCACCGGGGAGCTGTTTTTT,CASSQGLVTGELFF
TRBJ2-2,TRBD2,15,-,TRBV11-3,TGTGCCAGCAGCGCGAGCGGGGGGGCAGCCGGGGAGCTGTTTTTT,CASSASGGAAGELFF
TRBJ1-1,-,13,-,TRBV2,TGTGCCAGCAGTGACAGTTTGAACACTGAAGCTTTCTTT,CASSDSLNTEAFF
TRBJ2-7,-,14,-,TRBV6-2/TRBV6-3,TGTGCCAGCAGACCTGACACCTCCTCCTACGAGCAGTACTTC,CASRPDTSSYEQYF